The clone carrying this T cell receptor (beta chain) was detected once. Its antigen remains unidentified. These data belong to a study of OX40 agonist ivuxolimab in advanced cancers. For the study at large: Patients were treated with ivuxolimab, an agonistic anti-OX40 (CD134) antibody.

Profiled with immunoSEQ multiplex PCR; TCRdb holds only in-frame clones, not every one. The data show roughly 100,000 clones, 90% to 96% seen once. The V end was cut by 2 bases, the J end by 5 bases, with 9 bases between. Germline loops: CDR1 MNHEY, CDR2 SVGAGI. The CDR3 covers 13 residues. Findings of the study overall: Normalized expansion of T-cell clones was also low for some nonresponders.

This receptor was identified in an adult with an advanced solid tumor such as melanoma, head and neck, liver or kidney cancer. This sample comprised CD4+ or CD8+ T cells sorted from blood, obtained in a trial of the OX40 agonist ivuxolimab. This chain uses TRBV6-5 with TRBJ1-1; tentatively, D is TRBD1 (5 bases). The CDR3 DNA reads as TGTGCCAGCAGTTACGGGGGAAGGACTGAAGCTTTCTTT. Translation gives CASSYGGRTEAFF.